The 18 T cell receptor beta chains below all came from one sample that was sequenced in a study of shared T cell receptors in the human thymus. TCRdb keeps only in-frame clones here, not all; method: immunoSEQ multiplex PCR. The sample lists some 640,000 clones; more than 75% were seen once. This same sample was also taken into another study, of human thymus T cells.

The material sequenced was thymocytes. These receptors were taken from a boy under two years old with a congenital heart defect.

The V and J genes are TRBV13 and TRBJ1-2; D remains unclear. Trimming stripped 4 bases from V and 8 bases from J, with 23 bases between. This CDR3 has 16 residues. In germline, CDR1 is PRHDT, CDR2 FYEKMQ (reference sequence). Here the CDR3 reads CASSWISENYRRGYTF. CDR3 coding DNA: TGTGCCAGCAGCTGGATCTCCGAGAACTATCGGCGGGGCTACACCTTC.

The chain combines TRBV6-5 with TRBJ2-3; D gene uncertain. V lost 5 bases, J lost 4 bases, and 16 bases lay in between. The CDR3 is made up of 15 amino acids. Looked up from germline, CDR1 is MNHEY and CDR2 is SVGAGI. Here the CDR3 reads CASSPRQFTPDTQYF. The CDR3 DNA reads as TGTGCCAGCAGTCCGCGACAATTCACCCCAGATACGCAGTATTTT.

The CDR3 sequence: CASREPGLAGPGELFF. The CDR3, as DNA: TGTGCCAGCAGGGAGCCGGGACTAGCGGGACCCGGGGAGCTGTTTTTT. The J gene is TRBJ2-2, the V gene TRBV6-6; TRBD2 agrees at 13 bases. The CDR3 is made up of 16 amino acids. The J segment lost 6 bases and the V segment lost 6 bases, leaving 7 bases of the junction unmatched. The V gene's germline CDR1 is MNHNY and CDR2 SVGAGI (reference sequence).

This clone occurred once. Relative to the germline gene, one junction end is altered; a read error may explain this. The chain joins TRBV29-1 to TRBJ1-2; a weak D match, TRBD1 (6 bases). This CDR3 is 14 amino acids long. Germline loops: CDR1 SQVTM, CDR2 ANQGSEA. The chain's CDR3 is CSVEADRTNYGYPF. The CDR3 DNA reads TGCAGCGTTGAAGCGGACAGAACTAACTATGGCTACCCCTTC.

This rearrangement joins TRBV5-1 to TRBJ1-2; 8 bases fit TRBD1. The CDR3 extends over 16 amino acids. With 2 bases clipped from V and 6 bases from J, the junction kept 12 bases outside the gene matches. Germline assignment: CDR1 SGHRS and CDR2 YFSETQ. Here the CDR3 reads CASSFSWTGPWDGYTF. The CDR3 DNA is TGCGCCAGCAGCTTTTCCTGGACAGGGCCCTGGGATGGCTACACCTTC. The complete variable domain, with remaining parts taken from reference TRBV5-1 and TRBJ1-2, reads KAGVTQTPRYLIKTRGQQVTLSCSPISGHRSVSWYQQTPGQGLQFLFEYFSETQRNKGNFPGRFSGRQFSNSRSEMNVSTLELGDSALYLCASSFSWTGPWDGYTFGSGTRLTVV.

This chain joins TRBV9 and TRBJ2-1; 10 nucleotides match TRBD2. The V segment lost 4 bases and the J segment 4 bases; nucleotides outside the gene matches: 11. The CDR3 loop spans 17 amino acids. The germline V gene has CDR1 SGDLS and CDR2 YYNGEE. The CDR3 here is CASSPSGGSYRYNEQFF. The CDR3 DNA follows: TGTGCCAGCAGCCCTAGCGGGGGCTCTTATCGTTACAATGAGCAGTTCTTC.

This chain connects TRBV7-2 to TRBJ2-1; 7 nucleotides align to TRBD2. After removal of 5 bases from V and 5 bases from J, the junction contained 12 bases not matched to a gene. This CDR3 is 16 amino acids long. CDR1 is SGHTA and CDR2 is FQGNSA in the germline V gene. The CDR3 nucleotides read TGTGCCAGCAGCGCGGGGACTAATGCTTCCCACAATGAGCAGTTCTTC. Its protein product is CASSAGTNASHNEQFF.

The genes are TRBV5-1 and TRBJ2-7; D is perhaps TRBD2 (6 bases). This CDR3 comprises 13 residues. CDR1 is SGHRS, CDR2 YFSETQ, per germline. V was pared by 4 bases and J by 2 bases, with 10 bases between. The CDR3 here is CASSPTSPYEQYF. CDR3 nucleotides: TGCGCCAGCAGCCCGACTAGTCCCTACGAGCAGTACTTC. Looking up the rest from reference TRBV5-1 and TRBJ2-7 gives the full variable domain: KAGVTQTPRYLIKTRGQQVTLSCSPISGHRSVSWYQQTPGQGLQFLFEYFSETQRNKGNFPGRFSGRQFSNSRSEMNVSTLELGDSALYLCASSPTSPYEQYFGPGTRLTVT.

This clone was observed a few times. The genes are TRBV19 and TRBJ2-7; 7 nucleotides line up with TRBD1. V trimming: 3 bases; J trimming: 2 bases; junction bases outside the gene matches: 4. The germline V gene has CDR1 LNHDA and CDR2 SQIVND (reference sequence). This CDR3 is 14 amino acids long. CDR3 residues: CASSIRDSTYEQYF. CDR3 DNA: TGTGCCAGTAGTATCCGGGACAGCACCTACGAGCAGTACTTC.

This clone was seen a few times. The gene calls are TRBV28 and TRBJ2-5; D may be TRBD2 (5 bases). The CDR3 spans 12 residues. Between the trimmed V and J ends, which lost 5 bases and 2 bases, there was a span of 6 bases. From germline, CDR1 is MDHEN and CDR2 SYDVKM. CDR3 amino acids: CASSPGQETQYF. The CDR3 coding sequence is TGTGCCAGCAGTCCGGGGCAAGAGACCCAGTACTTC.

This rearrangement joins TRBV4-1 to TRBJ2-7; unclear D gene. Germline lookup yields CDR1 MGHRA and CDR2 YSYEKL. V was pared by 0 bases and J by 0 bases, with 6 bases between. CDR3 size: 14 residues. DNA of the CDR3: TGCGCCAGCAGCCAAGAGGTCAGCTCCTACGAGCAGTACTTC. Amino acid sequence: CASSQEVSSYEQYF.

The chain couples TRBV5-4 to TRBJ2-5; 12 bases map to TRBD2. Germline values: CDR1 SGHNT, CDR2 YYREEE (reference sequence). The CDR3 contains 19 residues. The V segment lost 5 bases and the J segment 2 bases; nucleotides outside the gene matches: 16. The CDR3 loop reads CASSPGGGLAGKNQETQYF. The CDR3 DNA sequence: TGTGCCAGCAGTCCCGGGGGAGGACTAGCGGGAAAGAATCAAGAGACCCAGTACTTC.

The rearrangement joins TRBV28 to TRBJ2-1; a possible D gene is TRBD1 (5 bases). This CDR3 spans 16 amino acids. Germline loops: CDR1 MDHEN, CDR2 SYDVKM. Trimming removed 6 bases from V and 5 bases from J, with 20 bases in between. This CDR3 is CASSGTIRGLHNEQFF. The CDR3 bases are TGTGCCAGCAGCGGAACGATTAGGGGATTGCACAATGAGCAGTTCTTC.

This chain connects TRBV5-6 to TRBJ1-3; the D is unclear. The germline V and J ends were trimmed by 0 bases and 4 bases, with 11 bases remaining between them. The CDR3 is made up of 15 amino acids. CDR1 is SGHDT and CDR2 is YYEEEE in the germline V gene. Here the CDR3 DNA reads TGTGCCAGCAGCTTGGGTCGGGGTAGGGGAAACACCATATATTTT. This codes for CASSLGRGRGNTIYF.

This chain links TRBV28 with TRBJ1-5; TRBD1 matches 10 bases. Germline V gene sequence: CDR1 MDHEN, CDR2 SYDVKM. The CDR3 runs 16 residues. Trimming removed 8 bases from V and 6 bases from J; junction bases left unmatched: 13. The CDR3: CASQLGGTGVSQPQHF. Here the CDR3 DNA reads TGTGCCAGCCAATTGGGGGGGACAGGGGTTAGTCAGCCCCAGCATTTT.

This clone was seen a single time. This CDR3 is CASSQKVRLAGNTDTQYF. The CDR3 coding sequence is TGCGCCAGCAGCCAAAAGGTGCGACTAGCGGGTAACACAGATACGCAGTATTTT. The chain employs TRBV4-3 and TRBJ2-3, with 10 bases matching TRBD2. Germline lookup yields CDR1 LGHNA and CDR2 YSLEER. The CDR3 is 18 amino acids. The J segment lost 2 bases and the V segment lost 2 bases, leaving 10 bases of the junction unmatched.

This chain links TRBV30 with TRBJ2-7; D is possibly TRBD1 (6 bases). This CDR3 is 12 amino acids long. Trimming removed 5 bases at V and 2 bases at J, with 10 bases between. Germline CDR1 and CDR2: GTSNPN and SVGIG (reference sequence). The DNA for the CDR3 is TGTGCCTGGGACAGGAATACCTACGAGCAGTACTTC. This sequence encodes CAWDRNTYEQYF.

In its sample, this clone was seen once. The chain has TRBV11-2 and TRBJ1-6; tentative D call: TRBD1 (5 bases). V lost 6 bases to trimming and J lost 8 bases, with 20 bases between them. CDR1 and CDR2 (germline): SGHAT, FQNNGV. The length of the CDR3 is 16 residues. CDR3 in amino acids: CASRQIRAGLHSPLHF. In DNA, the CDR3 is TGTGCCAGCAGACAAATTAGGGCAGGGTTGCATTCACCCCTCCACTTT.